The 3 T cell receptor beta chains below all came from one sample that was sequenced in a study of blood T cell repertoires in COVID-19. The data were produced by immunoSEQ multiplex PCR, yet TCRdb's version contains in-frame clones alone and is incomplete. The sample shows 50,000 or so clones, 75% to 90% of them seen only once. Sample: peripheral blood. The receptors were gathered from a human donor in a cohort sampled during active COVID-19.

This chain connects TRBV12-3 or TRBV12-4 to TRBJ2-5, with a possible D match to TRBD1 (6 bases). Trimming took 10 bases from V and 5 from J, leaving 11 bases between them. The CDR3 has 11 residues. CDR3: CATAGEETQYF. In DNA form, the CDR3 reads TGTGCCACCGCAGGGGAGGAGACCCAGTACTTC.

In its sample, this clone was seen once. The rearrangement uses TRBV19 and TRBJ2-1; 7 bases agree with TRBD2. CDR1 is LNHDA, CDR2 SQIVND, per germline (reference sequence). The CDR3 spans 16 residues. V shed 3 bases, J shed 2 bases, and the junction held 7 bases outside the gene matches. The CDR3 loop reads CASSIFGGGPYNEQFF. The CDR3 bases are TGTGCCAGTAGTATCTTCGGCGGGGGTCCCTACAATGAGCAGTTCTTC.

This clone has just a few counts. The V and J genes are TRBV13 and TRBJ2-3; tentative D call: TRBD1 (5 bases). Germline V gene sequence: CDR1 PRHDT, CDR2 FYEKMQ (reference sequence). The CDR3 sequence is 15 residues long. The V end lost 5 bases, the J end lost 0 bases, and 12 bases lay between the germline ends. The CDR3 DNA follows: TGTGCCAGCAGCCTCCGACAGACTAGCACAGATACGCAGTATTTT. Protein product: CASSLRQTSTDTQYF.